This T cell receptor beta chain appears in the sequencing data of a study of identical twins. Everyone who donated was a healthy Caucasian. On this clonotype itself: Its antigen is undetermined.

TCRdb re-called the 5' RACE reads with MiXCR, one entry per CDR3 protein. The sample holds around 680,000 distinct CDR3 sequences, roughly 8% seen once. Whole-study findings and limits: In cord blood, abundant beta clonotypes had fewer insertions; memory showed no trend. Low generation probability was overrepresented in out-of-frame alpha sequences shared by twins.

This CDR3 comprises 13 residues. Trimming cost V 6 bases and J 3 bases; bases outside gene matches: 5. The germline CDR1 and CDR2 sequences are MDHEN and SYDVKM. These same records also appear under a second study, on yellow fever vaccine responses in identical twins. From that second work: Reportedly, the response of twins' T cells to the vaccine seemed partly convergent, partly personalized.

The specimen was PBMCs. This clonotype was obtained from a woman aged 18-30 years in good health. The chain carries TRBV28 and TRBJ2-7; the match to TRBD2 covers 7 bases. DNA for the CDR3: TGTGCCAGCAGATCTAGCGGAAACTACGAGCAGTACTTC. Residues: CASRSSGNYEQYF.